These 26 T cell receptor beta chains were all obtained from the same sample, sequenced in a study of T cell changes during pregnancy in multiple sclerosis. The method was immunoSEQ multiplex PCR; TCRdb's version includes in-frame clones alone and lacks a portion of them. Among about 74,000 clones listed, approximately 91% were seen once. The specimen comprised peripheral blood, sampled in the third trimester of pregnancy. The receptor source for this set is a female donor with multiple sclerosis, enrolled in a pregnancy study.

J is TRBJ1-5 and V is TRBV25-1; 8 nucleotides align to TRBD1. The CDR3 contains 13 residues. V shed 3 bases and J 7 bases; nucleotides not matched to a gene: 2. The germline V gene has CDR1 MGHDK and CDR2 SYGVNS. The CDR3 sequence: CASSEDRDQPQHF. CDR3 in DNA: TGTGCCAGCAGTGAGGACAGGGACCAGCCCCAGCATTTT. Using reference TRBV25-1 and TRBJ1-5 for the parts outside the CDR3, the full variable domain is EADIYQTPRYLVIGTGKKITLECSQTMGHDKMYWYQQDPGMELHLIHYSYGVNSTEKGDLSSESTVSRIRTEHFPLTLESARPSHTSQYLCASSEDRDQPQHFGDGTRLSIL.

This clone showed up just a few times. This sequence joins TRBV2 and TRBJ1-6; tentative D call: TRBD1 (5 bases). CDR1 and CDR2 (germline): SNHLY, FYNNEI. The CDR3 has 13 residues. Trimming took 7 bases from V and 7 from J, leaving 11 bases between them. The CDR3 bases are TGTGCCAGCATCGTGGAGGGGAATTCACCCCTCCACTTT. Residues: CASIVEGNSPLHF.

The CDR3 loop is CASSQTGEGGNQPQHF. The CDR3 DNA sequence: TGCGCCAGCAGCCAAACAGGGGAAGGGGGCAATCAGCCCCAGCATTTT. This chain joins TRBV4-3 and TRBJ1-5; 7 bases are shared with TRBD1. After removal of 2 bases from V and 2 bases from J, the junction contained 6 bases not matched to a gene. Germline lookup yields CDR1 LGHNA and CDR2 YSLEER. CDR3 length equals 16 residues.

CDR3 sequence: CASSVDVTGVEQYF. In DNA, the CDR3 is TGTGCCAGCAGCGTAGATGTGACAGGGGTCGAGCAGTACTTC. The chain couples TRBV9 to TRBJ2-7; 8 positions agree with TRBD1. Germline V CDR1 and CDR2: SGDLS, YYNGEE. J was trimmed by 6 bases and V by 0 bases; bases with no gene match: 5. The CDR3 totals 14 residues. Supplemented by reference TRBV9 and TRBJ2-7, the full variable domain reads DSGVTQTPKHLITATGQRVTLRCSPRSGDLSVYWYQQSLDQGLQFLIQYYNGEERAKGNILERFSAQQFPDLHSELNLSSLELGDSALYFCASSVDVTGVEQYFGPGTRLTVT.

The sample holds one count of this clone. The CDR3 here is CASSLGTGGDTQYF. The CDR3 bases are TGTGCCAGTAGTCTGGGGACAGGGGGAGATACGCAGTATTTT. V gene TRBV19 combines with J gene TRBJ2-3, with 11 bases fitting TRBD1. CDR1 is LNHDA, CDR2 SQIVND, per germline (reference sequence). V was clipped by 5 bases and J by 5 bases; unmatched bases: 3. The CDR3 has 14 residues.

This rearrangement joins TRBV9 to TRBJ1-1; possibly TRBD1 for D (5 bases). Germline V gene lookup returns CDR1 SGDLS and CDR2 YYNGEE. V was pared by 1 base and J by 5 bases, with 9 bases between. The CDR3 has 13 amino acids. CDR3 sequence reads: CASSVWGGTEAFF. The CDR3 coding sequence is TGTGCCAGCAGCGTATGGGGGGGTACTGAAGCTTTCTTT.

This chain joins TRBV30 and TRBJ1-1, with D possibly being TRBD1 (6 bases). The germline gives CDR1 GTSNPN, CDR2 SVGIG (reference sequence). The V and J ends lost 3 bases and 7 bases respectively, with 15 bases between them. The CDR3 spans 13 residues. Written as DNA, the CDR3 is TGTGCCTGGAGACCCGGGACATTTGGTGAAGCTTTCTTT. As protein: CAWRPGTFGEAFF.

This rearrangement joins TRBV6-6 to TRBJ1-4, with 9 nucleotides matching TRBD1. J lost 6 bases, V lost 1 base, and 0 bases had no gene match. Germline V gives CDR1 MNHNY, CDR2 SVGAGI (reference sequence). The CDR3 is 14 residues long. The CDR3 sequence is CASSYWTGDEKLFF. CDR3 nucleotide sequence: TGTGCCAGCAGTTACTGGACAGGGGATGAAAAACTGTTTTTT.

The chain recombines TRBV6-1 with TRBJ1-3, with TRBD1 as a possible D gene (6 bases). Trimming pared 3 bases from V and 3 bases from J, leaving 9 bases between. The CDR3 spans 14 residues. Germline-derived CDR1 and CDR2 are MNHNS and SASEGT. DNA for the CDR3: TGTGCCAGCAGTGATACAGGGTTTGGAAACACCATATATTTT. This codes for CASSDTGFGNTIYF.

A remark on this clone: The junction and the germline gene differ at one end; a read error may be behind it. The chain has TRBV28 and TRBJ1-3; the D gene is possibly TRBD1 (5 bases). The germline V gene has CDR1 MDHEN and CDR2 SYDVKM. The CDR3 extends over 9 amino acids. CDR3 DNA sequence: TGTGCCAGCAGTTTACACAGGTTTTTT. This gives the protein CASSLHRFF.

The gene calls are TRBV5-4 and TRBJ2-3, with D hard to call. With 4 bases removed from V and 0 bases from J, the gap between germline ends came to 9 bases. The CDR3 length is 14 residues. The germline V gene encodes CDR1 SGHNT and CDR2 YYREEE (reference sequence). CDR3 residues: CASSLVPSTDTQYF. CDR3 DNA sequence: TGTGCCAGCAGCCTTGTCCCTAGCACAGATACGCAGTATTTT. The variable domain in full, with the rest retrieved from reference TRBV5-4 and TRBJ2-3, is ETGVTQSPTHLIKTRGQQVTLRCSSQSGHNTVSWYQQALGQGPQFIFQYYREEENGRGNFPPRFSGLQFPNYSSELNVNALELDDSALYLCASSLVPSTDTQYFGPGTRLTVL.

The chain recombines TRBV5-1 with TRBJ2-7; 8 bases align to TRBD1. Trimming at V came to 3 bases and at J to 1 base, leaving 12 bases not matched to a gene. CDR3 length: 17 residues. Germline assignment: CDR1 SGHRS and CDR2 YFSETQ. In nucleotides, the CDR3 is TGCGCCAGCAGCTGGGGGCCGGGACAGGTTTATTCCTACGAGCAGTACTTC. This sequence encodes CASSWGPGQVYSYEQYF.

This clone was detected only a few times. The chain couples TRBV30 to TRBJ1-3, with 7 bases lining up with TRBD1. CDR1 GTSNPN and CDR2 SVGIG come from the germline V gene (reference sequence). The CDR3 contains 14 residues. With 1 base clipped from V and 4 bases from J, the junction kept 4 bases outside the gene matches. The CDR3 here is CAWSALGQGNTIYF. The CDR3 nucleotides are TGTGCCTGGAGTGCCCTGGGACAGGGAAACACCATATATTTT.

This clone was counted a few times. The rearrangement joins TRBV7-9 to TRBJ1-1; no reliable D call. From germline, CDR1 is SEHNR and CDR2 FQNEAQ (reference sequence). This CDR3 comprises 12 residues. The ends were cut back, 2 bases at V and 8 bases at J, with 9 bases in the middle. CDR3 amino acids: CASSLQSLEAFF. CDR3 nucleotides: TGTGCCAGCAGCTTACAGTCTTTGGAAGCTTTCTTT.

This sequence joins TRBV4-2 and TRBJ2-1; D possibly corresponds to TRBD2 (7 bases). The CDR3 covers 15 residues. From germline, CDR1 is LGHNA and CDR2 YNFKEQ. The ends were cut back, 0 bases at V and 11 bases at J, with 17 bases in the middle. DNA of the CDR3: TGTGCCAGCAGCCAAGACGCGGGGGCCGGGGAAAAGCAGTTCTTC. This gives the protein CASSQDAGAGEKQFF.

This chain links TRBV6-6 with TRBJ2-5; tentative D call: TRBD2 (5 bases). The CDR3 has 12 residues. V was shortened by 5 bases and J by 1 base, with 5 bases between the two germline ends. CDR1 and CDR2 from the germline V gene are MNHNY and SVGAGI (reference sequence). For the CDR3, the DNA is TGTGCCAGCAGTACTAGCCAAGAGACCCAGTACTTC. Translating gives CASSTSQETQYF.

The chain couples TRBV5-4 to TRBJ1-3; D is unresolved. Germline V lookup: CDR1 SGHNT, CDR2 YYREEE (reference sequence). The ends were cut back, 0 bases at V and 4 bases at J, with 8 bases in the middle. The CDR3 is 14 residues long. The CDR3 protein is CASSLGGPGNTIYF. The CDR3 bases are TGTGCCAGCAGCTTGGGAGGGCCCGGAAACACCATATATTTT.

The chain recombines TRBV6-1 with TRBJ2-2; D uncertain. The length of the CDR3 is 15 residues. CDR1 and CDR2 from the germline V gene are MNHNS and SASEGT. V dropped 7 bases and J dropped 1 base, with 13 bases sitting between them. CDR3 DNA: TGTGCCAGCACCTCGAATCCGGGGAACACCGGGGAGCTGTTTTTT. Translation: CASTSNPGNTGELFF.

This chain joins TRBV11-3 and TRBJ2-1; possible D gene TRBD1, 5 bases. The germline V gene has CDR1 SGHNT and CDR2 YENEEA. The CDR3 runs 14 residues. The V and J ends lost 6 bases and 10 bases respectively, with 19 bases between them. CDR3 nucleotides: TGTGCCAGCAGGATCGGGCAGGGAAGAAGGGAGCAGTTCTTC. Its translation: CASRIGQGRREQFF.

The chain employs TRBV9 and TRBJ2-3; TRBD2 matches at 7 bases. Trimming removed 0 bases from V and 2 bases from J; junction bases left unmatched: 3. CDR3 length: 15 amino acids. Germline V lookup: CDR1 SGDLS, CDR2 YYNGEE. DNA of the CDR3: TGTGCCAGCAGCGTAGTCGGGGACTACACAGATACGCAGTATTTT. This gives the protein CASSVVGDYTDTQYF. The entire variable domain, with the rest obtained from reference TRBV9 and TRBJ2-3, is as follows: DSGVTQTPKHLITATGQRVTLRCSPRSGDLSVYWYQQSLDQGLQFLIQYYNGEERAKGNILERFSAQQFPDLHSELNLSSLELGDSALYFCASSVVGDYTDTQYFGPGTRLTVL.

The V gene is TRBV6-4, the J gene TRBJ2-2; a possible D gene is TRBD2 (5 bases). Trimming cost V 3 bases and J 5 bases, with 7 bases left between them. The length of the CDR3 is 13 residues. From germline, CDR1 is MRHNA and CDR2 SNTAGT. The CDR3: CASSESGTGELFF. CDR3 DNA sequence: TGTGCCAGCAGTGAATCGGGAACCGGGGAGCTGTTTTTT.

The J gene is TRBJ2-7, the V gene TRBV15; 8 bases map to TRBD1. V gave up 2 bases and J gave up 9 bases; unmatched junction bases: 12. The CDR3 sequence is 15 residues long. Per the germline V gene, CDR1 is LNHNV and CDR2 is YYDKDF (reference sequence). Here the CDR3 reads CATSRFGQGGQVQYF. DNA for the CDR3: TGTGCCACCAGCAGATTTGGACAGGGTGGGCAGGTGCAGTACTTC.

This clone has just one count. This sequence joins TRBV14 and TRBJ1-4; unclear D gene. There are 15 residues in the CDR3. The V end was cut by 6 bases, the J end by 4 bases, with 15 bases between. Looked up from germline, CDR1 is SGHDN and CDR2 is FVKESK. The CDR3 DNA reads TGTGCCAGCAGTCCCTCCAGTCTTCTTAATGAAAAACTGTTTTTT. It yields the protein CASSPSSLLNEKLFF.

The rearrangement links TRBV11-2 to TRBJ2-1; TRBD1 matches 8 bases. V trimming: 1 base; J trimming: 7 bases; junction bases outside the gene matches: 9. This CDR3 region has 16 residues. Per the germline V gene, CDR1 is SGHAT and CDR2 is FQNNGV. The DNA of the CDR3 is TGTGCCAGCAGCTTAGGTAGGGGGACAGGTAGGAATGAGCAGTTCTTC. Residues: CASSLGRGTGRNEQFF.

This chain connects TRBV18 to TRBJ2-6; the D gene is possibly TRBD2 (5 bases). V lost 5 bases, J lost 4 bases, and 9 bases lay in between. The germline CDR1 and CDR2 sequences are KGHSH and LQKENI. The CDR3 runs to 14 residues. CDR3 sequence: CASSSLAGANVLTF. The CDR3 bases are TGTGCCAGCTCATCCCTAGCCGGGGCCAACGTCCTGACTTTC.

This chain joins TRBV30 and TRBJ2-6; maybe TRBD1 (6 bases). CDR3 length: 17 amino acids. Germline CDR1 reads GTSNPN; CDR2 reads SVGIG (reference sequence). V lost 5 bases and J 0 bases, leaving 17 bases between the germline ends. CDR3 bases: TGTGCCTGGGACACAGGGATCCCTTACTCTGGGGCCAACGTCCTGACTTTC. This codes for CAWDTGIPYSGANVLTF.